These 21 T cell receptor beta chains originate from one sample sequenced in a study of neoadjuvant nivolumab and ipilimumab in lung cancer. Assay used: immunoSEQ multiplex PCR; TCRdb lists only in-frame clones, some missing. The sample has 39,000 or so clones; about 91% are singletons. Source: peripheral blood, taken before neoadjuvant nivolumab, alone or with ipilimumab. Receptors originate from an adult with non-small cell lung cancer.

The CDR3 DNA follows: TGCAGCGTTGAGAGGGACAGGGGCTACGAGCAGTACTTC. Its translation is CSVERDRGYEQYF. This chain joins TRBV29-1 and TRBJ2-7; TRBD1 matches 10 bases. J was trimmed by 3 bases and V by 3 bases; bases with no gene match: 2. CDR3 length equals 13 residues. Germline values: CDR1 SQVTM, CDR2 ANQGSEA.

V gene TRBV6-1 combines with J gene TRBJ1-1; 8 nucleotides line up with TRBD1. The germline CDR1 and CDR2 sequences are MNHNS and SASEGT. CDR3 length equals 14 residues. Losses at the gene ends were 4 bases for V and 5 bases for J; bases not matched to a gene: 6. The CDR3 DNA sequence: TGTGCCAGCAGTGCAGGGGGCGCGGGAACTGAAGCTTTCTTT. Translated: CASSAGGAGTEAFF.

The chain recombines TRBV9 with TRBJ2-2; D might be TRBD1 (5 bases). CDR3 length equals 17 residues. Trimming removed 0 bases at V and 3 bases at J, with 15 bases between. The germline CDR1 and CDR2 sequences are SGDLS and YYNGEE. This CDR3 reads CASSVATGGSYTGELFF. Here the CDR3 DNA reads TGTGCCAGCAGCGTAGCTACAGGTGGCAGCTACACCGGGGAGCTGTTTTTT.

The chain couples TRBV18 to TRBJ2-3, with 8 positions matching TRBD2. Losses at the gene ends were 0 bases for V and 5 bases for J; bases not matched to a gene: 4. This CDR3 contains 15 residues. In germline, CDR1 is KGHSH, CDR2 LQKENI. CDR3 bases: TGTGCCAGCTCACCACCGGGACTAGATGGAGATACGCAGTATTTT. Amino acid sequence: CASSPPGLDGDTQYF.

V usage is TRBV19 and J usage is TRBJ2-7; TRBD1 matches 8 bases. The CDR3 spans 15 residues. J gave up 4 bases and V 1 base, and 6 bases lay outside the gene matches. CDR1 and CDR2 (germline): LNHDA, SQIVND (reference sequence). DNA of the CDR3: TGTGCCAGTAGTATAGCGACAGGGGAGACTTACGAGCAGTACTTC. Protein sequence: CASSIATGETYEQYF.

The chain recombines TRBV18 with TRBJ2-7; no definite D call. Between the trimmed V and J ends, which lost 2 bases and 3 bases, there was a span of 11 bases. Germline assignment: CDR1 KGHSH and CDR2 LQKENI. The CDR3 loop spans 14 amino acids. In DNA, the CDR3 is TGTGCCAGCTCACCAGGTAGGAACTTCTACGAGCAGTACTTC. This gives the protein CASSPGRNFYEQYF.

The chain joins TRBV7-2 to TRBJ2-3, with D maybe TRBD2 (6 bases). This CDR3 is 17 amino acids long. Trimming removed 6 bases at V and 2 bases at J, with 21 bases between. Germline lookup yields CDR1 SGHTA and CDR2 FQGNSA. The CDR3 coding sequence is TGTGCCAGCAGGGGGAGGAGGTCGGGACTTTACACAGATACGCAGTATTTT. Its protein is CASRGRRSGLYTDTQYF.

The rearrangement uses TRBV18 and TRBJ2-7, with 15 nucleotides matching TRBD2. Germline V gene data show CDR1 as KGHSH and CDR2 as LQKENI. The CDR3 totals 17 residues. V dropped 3 bases and J dropped 5; count of bases not matched to a gene: 8. The CDR3 DNA follows: TGTGCCAGCTCACCGGGACTAGCGGGAGGTCAGGCGAACGAGCAGTACTTC. Translating gives CASSPGLAGGQANEQYF.

The gene calls are TRBV5-1 and TRBJ2-7, with D perhaps assigned TRBD1 or TRBD2 (5 bases each). V dropped 5 bases and J dropped 1 base, with 19 bases sitting between them. CDR3 size: 16 residues. The V gene's germline CDR1 is SGHRS and CDR2 YFSETQ. CDR3 DNA: TGCGCCAGCAGTATGGGGTGGGGCGGCGGGTCCTACGAGCAGTACTTC. Its translation is CASSMGWGGGSYEQYF.

This clone was observed a single time. This chain connects TRBV5-5 to TRBJ2-1, with D possibly TRBD1 on 6 matching bases. CDR1 and CDR2 from the germline V gene are SGHKS and YYEKEE (reference sequence). V was pared by 4 bases and J by 4 bases, with 15 bases between. This CDR3 spans 15 amino acids. The CDR3 protein is CASSGRQVGYNEQFF. In nucleotides, the CDR3 is TGTGCCAGCAGCGGCCGACAGGTAGGATACAATGAGCAGTTCTTC.

The chain employs TRBV27 and TRBJ2-7, with D unresolved. Trimming stripped 5 bases from V and 3 bases from J, with 5 bases between. The CDR3 loop spans 11 amino acids. Per germline, CDR1 MNHEY and CDR2 SMNVEV (reference sequence). DNA of the CDR3: TGTGCCAGCAGTAACAACTACGAGCAGTACTTC. Its translation: CASSNNYEQYF.

This clone was recorded once. V and J are TRBV15 and TRBJ1-4; TRBD1 matches at 9 bases. The CDR3 consists of 14 residues. V gave up 0 bases and J gave up 7 bases; unmatched junction bases: 0. CDR1 and CDR2 (germline): LNHNV, YYDKDF (reference sequence). CDR3 region: CATSREGQGEKLFF. The DNA for the CDR3 is TGTGCCACCAGCAGAGAGGGACAGGGTGAAAAACTGTTTTTT.

The table lists this clone with a count of one. The V call is TRBV10-2, the J call TRBJ1-5; D may be TRBD1 (6 bases). Trimming shortened V by 6 bases and J by 4 bases, and 16 bases separated the two germline ends. The CDR3 spans 15 residues. CDR1 and CDR2 from the germline V gene are WSHSY and SAAADI. This CDR3 is CASSPFGGENQPQHF. The DNA for the CDR3 is TGCGCCAGCAGCCCTTTTGGGGGCGAAAATCAGCCCCAGCATTTT.

In this sample, this clone turned up once. This rearrangement joins TRBV11-3 to TRBJ2-2; 7 bases are shared with TRBD2. CDR3 size: 18 residues. V was pared by 3 bases and J by 2 bases, with 12 bases of the junction left unmatched. In germline, CDR1 is SGHNT, CDR2 YENEEA. The CDR3 protein is CASSFSPLREGNTGELFF. CDR3 DNA: TGTGCCAGCAGCTTTTCCCCTTTAAGGGAGGGCAACACCGGGGAGCTGTTTTTT.

This chain joins TRBV6-1 and TRBJ2-3; tentative D call: TRBD2 (6 bases). With 3 bases removed from V and 3 bases from J, the gap between germline ends came to 13 bases. Germline V CDR1 and CDR2: MNHNS, SASEGT. This CDR3 spans 15 amino acids. CDR3 sequence: CASSDKAEGTDTQYF. The CDR3 nucleotides are TGTGCCAGCAGTGATAAAGCGGAGGGGACAGATACGCAGTATTTT.

This clone was counted a single time. The chain has TRBV19 and TRBJ2-5, with D unclear. Germline CDR1 reads LNHDA; CDR2 reads SQIVND (reference sequence). Trimming shortened V by 5 bases and J by 4 bases, and 26 bases separated the two germline ends. This CDR3 is 18 amino acids long. The chain's CDR3 is CASSPFGLSARSRETQYF. CDR3 DNA sequence: TGTGCCAGTAGTCCCTTCGGGCTATCAGCTCGGTCGCGAGAGACCCAGTACTTC.

The V gene is TRBV19, the J gene TRBJ2-1; the D is unclear. V dropped 0 bases and J dropped 4 bases, with 10 bases sitting between them. The CDR3 has 15 amino acids. CDR1 and CDR2 (germline): LNHDA, SQIVND (reference sequence). The CDR3 DNA follows: TGTGCCAGTAGTATAGAGGGTCCGGCATACAATGAGCAGTTCTTC. Amino acid sequence: CASSIEGPAYNEQFF.

This rearrangement joins TRBV5-4 to TRBJ2-1; possible D gene TRBD1, 5 bases. There are 15 residues in the CDR3. The V and J ends lost 2 bases and 8 bases respectively, with 17 bases between them. CDR1 and CDR2 (germline): SGHNT, YYREEE (reference sequence). CDR3 sequence reads: CASSFGPSWGDEQFF. The CDR3 region has the DNA TGTGCCAGCAGCTTTGGCCCTTCCTGGGGCGATGAGCAGTTCTTC.

This rearrangement joins TRBV7-8 to TRBJ1-2; D is undetermined. CDR1 is SGHVS, CDR2 FQNEAQ, per germline. This CDR3 region has 14 residues. V lost 2 bases and J lost 5, with 12 bases in between. In nucleotides, the CDR3 is TGTGCCAGCAGCTTATCGGGGAAGGCGTATGGCTACACCTTC. Translating it yields CASSLSGKAYGYTF. Full variable domain (rest looked up from reference TRBV7-8 and TRBJ1-2): GAGVSQSPRYKVAKRGQDVALRCDPISGHVSLFWYQQALGQGPEFLTYFQNEAQLDKSGLPSDRFFAERPEGSVSTLKIQRTQQEDSAVYLCASSLSGKAYGYTFGSGTRLTVV.

V and J are TRBV13 and TRBJ1-2; D is ambiguous. This CDR3 contains 13 residues. The V end lost 2 bases, the J end lost 1 base, and 5 bases lay between the germline ends. Germline CDR1 and CDR2: PRHDT and FYEKMQ (reference sequence). CDR3 loop: CASSLQFNYGYTF. The CDR3 coding sequence is TGTGCCAGCAGCTTACAGTTTAACTATGGCTACACCTTC.

This chain links TRBV4-1 with TRBJ1-5; 8 positions agree with TRBD1. J was trimmed by 6 bases and V by 1 base; bases with no gene match: 5. Per germline, CDR1 MGHRA and CDR2 YSYEKL. The CDR3 has 15 residues. As DNA, the CDR3 is TGCGCCAGCAGCCAAGGGCAGGGGGCCGGTCAGCCCCAGCATTTT. Its translation is CASSQGQGAGQPQHF.